A single sample is the source of the 10 T cell receptor beta chains below, sequenced in a study of T cell repertoires in cytomegalovirus infection. A single record per CDR3 protein comes from TCRdb applying MiXCR to the reads. The sample carries approximately 990,000 distinct CDR3 sequences, 25% to 40% recorded once. Antigen specificity for these receptors is unknown. The starting material was cultured CD8+ T cells from PBMCs, obtained from culture after CMV antigen stimulation. The source is a human donor in good health (CMV status not recorded). Some clones in this sample may be carry-over from other donors' samples.

This clonotype was found many times. The chain joins TRBV14 to TRBJ2-7; possible D gene TRBD1, 6 bases. The CDR3 extends over 14 amino acids. V lost 5 bases and J 1 base, leaving 12 bases between the germline ends. Per the germline V gene, CDR1 is SGHDN and CDR2 is FVKESK. Written as DNA, the CDR3 is TGTGCCAGCAGCGTTACCGGGACATCCTACGAGCAGTACTTC. It encodes CASSVTGTSYEQYF.

This chain links TRBV10-2 with TRBJ2-7, with 8 nucleotides matching TRBD2. CDR3 size: 15 residues. In germline, CDR1 is WSHSY, CDR2 SAAADI. V lost 6 bases, J lost 3 bases, and 10 bases stayed unmatched. CDR3 protein: CASSNPPAGDYEQYF. As DNA, the CDR3 is TGCGCCAGCAGCAACCCCCCAGCGGGGGACTACGAGCAGTACTTC.

The rearrangement links TRBV7-9 to TRBJ2-1; D is unclear. The DNA end favors TRBJ2-7, so the J call may be wrong. CDR1 is SEHNR and CDR2 is FQNEAQ in the germline V gene (reference sequence). This CDR3 is built from 14 residues. Here the CDR3 reads CASSLVLSGNEQYF. The CDR3 nucleotides are TGTGCCAGCAGCTTAGTTCTCTCCGGCAATGAGCAGTACTTC.

This clonotype was seen many times. The chain is built from TRBV11-2 and TRBJ2-1; 7 nucleotides line up with TRBD1. CDR1 is SGHAT, CDR2 FQNNGV, per germline. The length of the CDR3 is 14 residues. Trimming took 3 bases from V and 2 from J; bases not matched to a gene: 1. Here the CDR3 reads CASSLGQTYNEQFF. CDR3 in DNA: TGTGCCAGCAGCTTGGGACAGACCTACAATGAGCAGTTCTTC.

A few counts support this clonotype. The rearrangement uses TRBV7-9 and TRBJ1-2; 9 bases are shared with TRBD1. The CDR3 sequence is 13 residues long. Unmatched junction bases numbered 6, after V lost 5 bases and J lost 8 bases. CDR1 and CDR2 (germline): SEHNR, FQNEAQ (reference sequence). This chain's CDR3 is CASSPGTGKGYTF. The CDR3 nucleotides are TGTGCCAGCAGCCCCGGGACAGGGAAGGGCTACACCTTC.

This clonotype was recorded a few times. The chain uses TRBV7-9 and TRBJ2-7; 11 nucleotides line up with TRBD1. Trimming at V came to 5 bases and at J to 2 bases, leaving 5 bases not matched to a gene. CDR3 length equals 15 residues. CDR1 and CDR2 from the germline V gene are SEHNR and FQNEAQ (reference sequence). The CDR3 spells CASSGGTGGTYEQYV. The CDR3 nucleotides are TGTGCCAGCAGCGGTGGGACAGGGGGAACCTACGAGCAGTACGTC.

The chain links TRBV28 to TRBJ1-5; unclear D gene. Germline V gene sequence: CDR1 MDHEN, CDR2 SYDVKM. The CDR3 spans 10 residues. V was shortened by 4 bases and J by 6 bases, with 1 base between the two germline ends. This chain's CDR3 is CASSSQPQHF. CDR3 DNA sequence: TGTGCCAGCAGTTCTCAGCCCCAGCATTTT.

Of note for this clonotype: The junction differs from germline at one of its ends, possibly a read error. V usage is TRBV19 and J usage is TRBJ2-1; the D is unclear. The germline CDR1 and CDR2 sequences are LNHDA and SQIVND (reference sequence). The CDR3 contains 13 residues. The CDR3 is CASSFGSFNEQFF. Here the CDR3 DNA reads TGTGCCAGTAGTTTTGGGTCCTTCAATGAGCAGTTCTTC.

The chain carries TRBV6-5 and TRBJ2-2, with 9 bases lining up with TRBD1. The CDR3 is 16 amino acids. Germline V lookup: CDR1 MNHEY, CDR2 SVGAGI. Trimming cost V 0 bases and J 10 bases; bases outside gene matches: 9. The CDR3 reads CASSYSMGRTGEELFF. The CDR3 coding sequence is TGTGCCAGCAGTTACTCGATGGGGCGGACAGGGGAGGAGCTGTTTTTT.

The table lists this clonotype with a few counts. V usage is TRBV6-1 and J usage is TRBJ2-7; 8 positions agree with TRBD1. This CDR3 is 13 amino acids long. Germline CDR1 MNHNS, CDR2 SASEGT. V lost 4 bases to trimming and J lost 7 bases; unmatched junction nucleotides: 6. CDR3 DNA sequence: TGTGCCAGCAGTGGCGACAGGGGAAGGGAGCAGTACGTC. Amino acid sequence: CASSGDRGREQYV.